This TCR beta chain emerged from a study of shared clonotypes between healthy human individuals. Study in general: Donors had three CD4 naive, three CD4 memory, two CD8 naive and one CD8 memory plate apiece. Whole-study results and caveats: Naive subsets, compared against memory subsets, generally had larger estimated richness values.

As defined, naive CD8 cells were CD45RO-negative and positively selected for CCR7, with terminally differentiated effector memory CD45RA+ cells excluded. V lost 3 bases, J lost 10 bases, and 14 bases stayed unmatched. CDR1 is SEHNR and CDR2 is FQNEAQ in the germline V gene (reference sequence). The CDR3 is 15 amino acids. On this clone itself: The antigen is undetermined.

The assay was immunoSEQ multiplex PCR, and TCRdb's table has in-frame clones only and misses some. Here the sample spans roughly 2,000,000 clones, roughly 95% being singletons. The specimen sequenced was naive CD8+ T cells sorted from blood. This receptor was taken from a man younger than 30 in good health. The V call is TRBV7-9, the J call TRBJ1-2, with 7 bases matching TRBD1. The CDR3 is CASSFETGALGDYTF. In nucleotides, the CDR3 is TGTGCCAGCAGCTTCGAAACAGGGGCCCTCGGAGACTACACCTTC.